This T cell receptor beta chain was captured by sequencing in a study of T cells in Graves' hyperthyroidism and ophthalmopathy. Study findings and constraints: Most clonotypes expanded in thyroid above 0.001 were likewise present in blood.

Germline CDR1 ENHRY, CDR2 SYGVKD. The V gene end was trimmed by 6 bases and the J gene end by 8 bases; junction bases not matched to a gene: 11. CDR3 length equals 14 residues. RNA transcripts yielded amplified TCR beta CDR3 regions. First-round RT-PCR targeting the TCR CDR3 was performed with the HTBI primer set. Each CDR3 protein is one row after TCRdb ran MiXCR on the multiplex PCR reads. The table lists about 400,000 distinct CDR3 sequences, around a sixth of them singletons. Aged 18 to 65, the patients had hyperthyroidism that was newly diagnosed and had lasted under 2 months. This clonotype was picked up many times. Its cognate antigen is unknown.

Specimen: blood. The chain recombines TRBV10-3 with TRBJ2-3, with TRBD1 matching over 7 bases. The origin of this receptor is a woman aged 18-29 years with Graves' hyperthyroidism. Here the CDR3 DNA reads TGTGCCATCAGCGCCAGGACAGGTCGAGCTACGCAGTATTTT. As protein: CAISARTGRATQYF.